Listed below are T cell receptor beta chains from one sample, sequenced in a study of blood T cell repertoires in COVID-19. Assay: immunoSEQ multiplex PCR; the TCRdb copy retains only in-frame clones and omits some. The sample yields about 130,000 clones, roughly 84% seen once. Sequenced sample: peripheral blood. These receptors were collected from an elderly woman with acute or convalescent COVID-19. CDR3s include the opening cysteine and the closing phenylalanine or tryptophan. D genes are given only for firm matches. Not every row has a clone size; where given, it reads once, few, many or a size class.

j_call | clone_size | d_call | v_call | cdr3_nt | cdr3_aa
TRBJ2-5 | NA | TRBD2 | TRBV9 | TGTGCCAGCAGCCTTGGATTAGCGGGAGGGGGAGAGACCCAGTACTTC | CASSLGLAGGGETQYF
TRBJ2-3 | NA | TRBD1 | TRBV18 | TGTGCCAGCTCACCGGGACAGGGGGTTACAGATACGCAGTATTTT | CASSPGQGVTDTQYF
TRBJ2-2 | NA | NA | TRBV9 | TGTGCCAGCAGCGTAGGCGGGGGCGGGACCGGGGAGCTGTTTTTT | CASSVGGGGTGELFF
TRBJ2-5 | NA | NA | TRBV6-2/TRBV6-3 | TGTGCCAGCAGTTACCGCAGGGAGACCCAGTACTTC | CASSYRRETQYF
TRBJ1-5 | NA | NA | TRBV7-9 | TGTGCCAGCAGCTTAGGGCAGCGGTCGGAGCCCCAGCATTTT | CASSLGQRSEPQHF
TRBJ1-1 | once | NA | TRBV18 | TGTGCCAGCTCACAGTCTGGGAGGAGCACTGAAGCTTTCTTT | CASSQSGRSTEAFF
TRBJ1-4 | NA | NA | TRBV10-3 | TGTGCCATCAGTGACCCCGGACAGAGCGAAGAAAAACTGTTTTTT | CAISDPGQSEEKLFF
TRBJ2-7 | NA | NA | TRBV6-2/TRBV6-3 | TGTGCCAGCAGTTCGATCAGGGGCAGGGAGCAGTACTTC | CASSSIRGREQYF
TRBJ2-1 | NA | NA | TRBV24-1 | TGTGCCACCAGTGATCCCCCGGGTAGTGAGCAGTTCTTC | CATSDPPGSEQFF
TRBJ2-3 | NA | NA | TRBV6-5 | TGTGCCAGCAGTTACTCCTGGGGGCAGGATACGCAGTATTTT | CASSYSWGQDTQYF
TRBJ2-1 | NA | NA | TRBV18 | TGTGCCAGCTCACCAAAAGTCAGGGTTCCCTCCCGTTACAATGAGCAGTTCTTC | CASSPKVRVPSRYNEQFF
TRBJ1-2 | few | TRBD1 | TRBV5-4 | TGTGCCAGCAGCTCAGGACAGGGAGGCCGAGGCTACACCTTC | CASSSGQGGRGYTF
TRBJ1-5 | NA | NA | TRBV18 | TGTGCCAGCTCACCACGTTCCGGGATGGATACCAATCAGCCCCAGCATTTT | CASSPRSGMDTNQPQHF
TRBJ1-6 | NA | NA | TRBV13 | TGTGCCAGCAGCTTAGGCCGTCGGGGAGGGGTTTCACCCCTCCACTTT | CASSLGRRGGVSPLHF
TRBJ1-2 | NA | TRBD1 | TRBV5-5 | TGTGCCAGCAGCTGGGACAGGTTAACTTACTATGGCTACACCTTC | CASSWDRLTYYGYTF
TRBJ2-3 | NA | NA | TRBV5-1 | TGCGCCAGCAGCGCGGGACAGAATACGCAGTATTTT | CASSAGQNTQYF
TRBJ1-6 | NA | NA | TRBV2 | TGTGCCAGCCTTTTACCACAGGGTGTGGGTTCACCCCTCCACTTT | CASLLPQGVGSPLHF
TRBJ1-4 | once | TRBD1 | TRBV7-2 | TGTGCCAGCAGCTCCTCCACAGGGGTGAATGAAAAACTGTTTTTT | CASSSSTGVNEKLFF
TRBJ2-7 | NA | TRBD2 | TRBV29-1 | TGCAGCGTTGGAAACGGGAGGGCCTCCGAGCAGTACTTC | CSVGNGRASEQYF
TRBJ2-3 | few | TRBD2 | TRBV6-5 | TGTGCCAGCAGGTCCGGGACTACCACAGATACGCAGTATTTT | CASRSGTTTDTQYF
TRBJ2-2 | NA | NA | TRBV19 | TGTGCCAGTAGTATAAGCCTGAGAGTCACCGGGGAGCTGTTTTTT | CASSISLRVTGELFF
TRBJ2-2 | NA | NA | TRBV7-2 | TGTGCCAGCAGCTTAGTAGGGGCAGGGTTATCCGGGGAGCTGTTTTTT | CASSLVGAGLSGELFF
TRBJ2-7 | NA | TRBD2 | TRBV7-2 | TGTGCCAGCAGCCTTAGCGGGAGGGGCTACGAGCAGTACTTC | CASSLSGRGYEQYF
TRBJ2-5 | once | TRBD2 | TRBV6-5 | TGTGCCAGCAGTTCCAGCGGGGGGGTTCAGGAGACCCAGTACTTC | CASSSSGGVQETQYF
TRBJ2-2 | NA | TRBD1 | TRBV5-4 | TGTGCCAGCAGCTCCGGACAGGGATTCAGGGCCGGGGAGCTGTTTTTT | CASSSGQGFRAGELFF
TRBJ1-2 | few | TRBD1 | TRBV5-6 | TGTGCCAGCAGCCGGGACAGGGGGTTATATGGCTACACCTTC | CASSRDRGLYGYTF
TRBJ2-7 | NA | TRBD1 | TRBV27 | TGTGCCAGCAGTTTATCCCGGGACAGCTACGAGCAGTACTTC | CASSLSRDSYEQYF
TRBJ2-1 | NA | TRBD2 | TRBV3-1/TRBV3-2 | TGTGCCAGCAGCCAAGGACTAGCGGGAGTGGGAAGCTACAATGAGCAGTTCTTC | CASSQGLAGVGSYNEQFF
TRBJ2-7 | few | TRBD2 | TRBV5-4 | TGTGCCAGCAGTACGAGGACTAGCGGAGCCTACGAGCAGTACTTC | CASSTRTSGAYEQYF
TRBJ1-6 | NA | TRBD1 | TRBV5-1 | TGCGCCAGCAGTTTAGCAACCGGGACAGGATTCGATTCACCCCTCCACTTT | CASSLATGTGFDSPLHF
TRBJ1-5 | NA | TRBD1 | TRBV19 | TGTGCCAGTAGTCAGACAGGGGCTCAGCCCCAGCATTTT | CASSQTGAQPQHF